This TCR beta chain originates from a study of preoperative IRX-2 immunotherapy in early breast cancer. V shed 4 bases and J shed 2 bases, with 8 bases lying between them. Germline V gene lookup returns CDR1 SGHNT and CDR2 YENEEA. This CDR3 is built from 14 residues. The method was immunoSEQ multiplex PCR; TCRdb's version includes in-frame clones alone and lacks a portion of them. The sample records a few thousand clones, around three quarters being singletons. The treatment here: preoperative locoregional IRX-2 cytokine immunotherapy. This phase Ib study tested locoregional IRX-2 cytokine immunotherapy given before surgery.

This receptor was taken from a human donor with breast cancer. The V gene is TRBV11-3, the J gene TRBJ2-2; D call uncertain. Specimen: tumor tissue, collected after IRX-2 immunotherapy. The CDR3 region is CASSSPLNTGELFF. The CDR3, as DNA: TGTGCCAGCAGCTCTCCTCTAAACACCGGGGAGCTGTTTTTT.